The clone carrying this TCR beta chain has only a few counts. Its matching antigen is unknown. Per the germline V gene, CDR1 is MNHEY and CDR2 is SVGEGT. Trimming left V 0 bases short and J 0 bases short, with 8 bases between. The CDR3 spans 15 residues. The data belong to a study of T-cell memory formation after mild COVID-19. Study-level findings and limits: For second-wave clones that peaked at day 37, SARS-CoV-2 specificity went unverified. Some clones that responded turned up in pre-infection memory, which suggests that cross-reactive memory joined in. Clones that contracted from day 15 to 85 were balanced CD4/CD8, while later expanders leaned CD4+.

5'RACE with constant-segment primers yielded barcoded, UMI-tagged TCR alpha and TCR beta cDNA libraries. Using its own MiXCR run on the 5' RACE reads, TCRdb lists one record per CDR3 protein. The data show approximately 450,000 distinct CDR3 sequences, roughly 18% seen once. Sample: PBMCs or a T cell subset sorted from them (not recorded which). This clonotype originated in an adult woman who had mild COVID-19 (a few samples of this study predate the infection). Cell type and time point are not known. The chain couples TRBV6-2 or TRBV6-3 to TRBJ1-1; D is perhaps TRBD1 (6 bases). CDR3 nucleotides: TGTGCCAGCAGTTACTCGGGGACACTGAACACTGAAGCTTTCTTT. Protein sequence: CASSYSGTLNTEAFF.